This T cell receptor (beta chain) came from a study of blood T cell repertoires in COVID-19. About the study: The origin of the acute and convalescent COVID-19 samples was the United States, Italy and Spain. T cells, B-cell-depleted T cells, or PBMCs supplied cDNA or gDNA.

In the original processing: By means of reference gene primer amplification, nucleated cell counts were estimated. Some clones are missing from TCRdb's copy, which holds only in-frame ones; the method was immunoSEQ multiplex PCR. D and trimming were read from the DNA, whereas the V and J calls and clone size are those reported in that table. The data contain about 190,000 clones, 65% to 80% of them singletons. Trimming took 5 bases from V and 3 from J, leaving 14 bases between them. The CDR3 consists of 14 residues. Per germline, CDR1 SGHTA and CDR2 FQGNSA. The chain carries TRBV7-2 and TRBJ2-7; a weak D match, TRBD1 (5 bases). The clonotype was recovered from a man aged 50 to 59 who had recovered from COVID-19. The sequencing input was peripheral blood. This CDR3 reads CASSKTVVGYEQYF. In DNA, the CDR3 is TGTGCCAGCAGCAAGACAGTGGTGGGCTACGAGCAGTACTTC.